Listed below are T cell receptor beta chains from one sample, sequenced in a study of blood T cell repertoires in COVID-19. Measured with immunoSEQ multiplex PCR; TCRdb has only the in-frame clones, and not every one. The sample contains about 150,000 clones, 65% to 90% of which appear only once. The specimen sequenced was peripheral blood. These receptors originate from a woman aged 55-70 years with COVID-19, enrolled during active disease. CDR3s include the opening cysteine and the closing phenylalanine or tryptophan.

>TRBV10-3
CAISPGTGDSGYTF
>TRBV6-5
CASSRGQSGELFF
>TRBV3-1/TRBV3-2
CASSLTGSSGANVLTF
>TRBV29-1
CSVSVQGTGELFF
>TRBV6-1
CASSEVLNSPLHF
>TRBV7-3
CASSLGLNYGYTF
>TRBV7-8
CASSSSLGLAAPSSTDTQYF
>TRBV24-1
CATSDPSGRSNEQFF
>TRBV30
CASTSGDIQTQYF
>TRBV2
CASSDPNSPLHF
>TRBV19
CASSIGSGREAANYGYTF
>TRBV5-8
CASSLTARPYGYTF
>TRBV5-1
CASSLGGTNYEQYF
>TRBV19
CASSRLGLAGGLDEQFF
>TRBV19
CASSIDTPGNTIYF
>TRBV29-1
CSVAGQGSTEAFF
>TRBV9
CASSVGLAGRETQYF
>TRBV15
CATSRSTGGNQPQHF
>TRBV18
CASSPGTTSQPQHF
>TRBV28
CASRLAGGNTIYF
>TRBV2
CASSPGQGLTYGYTF
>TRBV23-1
CASKTLNTETGGIGTEAFF
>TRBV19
CASSPGGVNTEAFF
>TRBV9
CASSEGGGPSSPLHF
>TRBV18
CASSPRDSYEQYF
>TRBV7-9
CASSLATGGQGEKLFF
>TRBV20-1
CSASSPSGDTNEQFF
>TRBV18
CASSLTIPGQGNEKLFF
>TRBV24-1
CATSRGGVAGEGETQYF
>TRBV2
CASSDRDRGANIQYF
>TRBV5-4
CASSDRGNQPQHF
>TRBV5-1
CASSSLSRIYNEQFF
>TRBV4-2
CASSQSGQGATGYTF
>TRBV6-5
CASRRGPDEKLFF
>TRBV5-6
CASSTTGEAYPGNTIYF
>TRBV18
CASSPQDRAEAFF
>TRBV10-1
CASTQGNNSPLHF
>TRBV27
CASSYRGDEQYF
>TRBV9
CASSVQGGNTEAFF
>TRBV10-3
CAISRTALQETQYF
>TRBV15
CATSGGQPLETQYF
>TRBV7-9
CASSTGGTGANTIYF
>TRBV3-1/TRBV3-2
CASSQDWKTPGKLFF
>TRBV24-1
CATSAGGLSTDTQYF
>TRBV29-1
CSVMTGTGRTEAFF
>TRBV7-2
CASSLESLATNEKLFF
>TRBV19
CASSISQGSAGGAFF
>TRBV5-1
CASSLAENQPQHF
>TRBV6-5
CASRPGQGFTEAFF